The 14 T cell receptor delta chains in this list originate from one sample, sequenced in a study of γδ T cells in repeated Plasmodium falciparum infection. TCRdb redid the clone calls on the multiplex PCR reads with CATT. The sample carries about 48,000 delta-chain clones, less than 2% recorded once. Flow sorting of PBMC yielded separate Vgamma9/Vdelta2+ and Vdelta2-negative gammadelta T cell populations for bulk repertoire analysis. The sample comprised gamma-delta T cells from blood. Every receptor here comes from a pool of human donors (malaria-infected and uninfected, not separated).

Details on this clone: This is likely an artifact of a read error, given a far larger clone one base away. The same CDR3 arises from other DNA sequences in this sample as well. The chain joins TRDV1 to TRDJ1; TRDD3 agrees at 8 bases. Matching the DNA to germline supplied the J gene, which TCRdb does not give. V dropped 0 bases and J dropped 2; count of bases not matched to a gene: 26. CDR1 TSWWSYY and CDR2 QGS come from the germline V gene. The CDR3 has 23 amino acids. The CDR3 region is CALGELHHLTGGYPYSPTDKLIF. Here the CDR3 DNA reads TGTGCTCTTGGGGAACTCCATCACCTCACTGGGGGGTACCCCTACTCCCCAACCGATAAACTCATCTTT.

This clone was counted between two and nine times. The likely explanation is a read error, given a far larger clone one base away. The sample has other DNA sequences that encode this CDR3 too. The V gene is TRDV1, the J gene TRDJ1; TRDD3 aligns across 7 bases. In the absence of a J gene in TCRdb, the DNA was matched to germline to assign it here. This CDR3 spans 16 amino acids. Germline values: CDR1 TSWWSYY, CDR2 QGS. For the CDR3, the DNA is TGTGCTCTCGGGGAACTTATGGGAGGGATACTCGATAAACTCATCTTT. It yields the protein CALGELMGGILDKLIF.

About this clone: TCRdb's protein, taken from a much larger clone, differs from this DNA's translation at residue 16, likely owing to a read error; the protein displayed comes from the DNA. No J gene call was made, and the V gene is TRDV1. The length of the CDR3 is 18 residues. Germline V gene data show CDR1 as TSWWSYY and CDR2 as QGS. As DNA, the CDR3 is TGTGCTCTTGGGGAACTTTTCCCCATTCCGGGCGAATCTGGTAAACCCATCTTT. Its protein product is CALGELFPIPGESGKPIF.

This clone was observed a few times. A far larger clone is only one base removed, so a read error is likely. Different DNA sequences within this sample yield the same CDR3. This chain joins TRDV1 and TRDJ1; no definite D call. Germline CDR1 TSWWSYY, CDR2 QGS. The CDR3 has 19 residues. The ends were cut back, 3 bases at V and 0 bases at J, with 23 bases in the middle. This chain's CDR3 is CALGELPVYGFRNTDKLIF. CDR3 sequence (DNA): TGTGCTCTTGGGGAGCTGCCGGTCTACGGTTTCCGGAACACCGATAAACTCATCTTT.

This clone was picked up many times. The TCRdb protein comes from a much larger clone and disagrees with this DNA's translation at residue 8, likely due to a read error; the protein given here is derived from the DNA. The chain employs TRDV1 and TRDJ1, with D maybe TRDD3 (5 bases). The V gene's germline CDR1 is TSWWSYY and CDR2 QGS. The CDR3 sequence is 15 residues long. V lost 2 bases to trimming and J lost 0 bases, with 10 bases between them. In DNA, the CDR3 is TGTGCTCTTGGGGAATTGGGGTCTTACACCGATAAACTCATCTTT. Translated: CALGELGSYTDKLIF.

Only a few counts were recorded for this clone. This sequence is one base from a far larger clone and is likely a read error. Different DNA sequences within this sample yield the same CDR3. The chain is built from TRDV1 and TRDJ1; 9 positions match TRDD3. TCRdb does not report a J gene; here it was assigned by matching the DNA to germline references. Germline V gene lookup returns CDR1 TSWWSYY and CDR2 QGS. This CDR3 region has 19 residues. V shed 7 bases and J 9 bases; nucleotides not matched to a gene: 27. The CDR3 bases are TGTGCTCTTGTCCCGACCCCCTCAGAGGGGATACGCGAGATACGGGAACTCATCTTT. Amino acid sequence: CALVPTPSEGIREIRELIF.

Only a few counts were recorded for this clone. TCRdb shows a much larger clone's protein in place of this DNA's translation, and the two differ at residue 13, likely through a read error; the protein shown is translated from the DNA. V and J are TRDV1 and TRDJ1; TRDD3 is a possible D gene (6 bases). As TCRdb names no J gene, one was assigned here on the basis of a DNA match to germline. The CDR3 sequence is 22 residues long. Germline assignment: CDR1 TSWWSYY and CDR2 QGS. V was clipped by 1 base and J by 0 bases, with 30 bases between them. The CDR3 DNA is TGTGCTCTTGGGGAACCTCGGAGAAGAGATACGCGGGCACCATTCCACACCGATAAACTCATCTTT. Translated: CALGEPRRRDTRAPFHTDKLIF.

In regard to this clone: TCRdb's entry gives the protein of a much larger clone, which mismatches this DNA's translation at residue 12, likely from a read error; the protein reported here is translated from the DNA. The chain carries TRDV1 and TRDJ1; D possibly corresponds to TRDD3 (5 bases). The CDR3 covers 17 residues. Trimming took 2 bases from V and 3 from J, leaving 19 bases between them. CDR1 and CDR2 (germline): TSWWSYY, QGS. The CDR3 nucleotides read TGTGCTCTTGGGGAATCAAACTCTGGGATCCTTGCCGATAAACTCATCTTT. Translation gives CALGESNSGILADKLIF.

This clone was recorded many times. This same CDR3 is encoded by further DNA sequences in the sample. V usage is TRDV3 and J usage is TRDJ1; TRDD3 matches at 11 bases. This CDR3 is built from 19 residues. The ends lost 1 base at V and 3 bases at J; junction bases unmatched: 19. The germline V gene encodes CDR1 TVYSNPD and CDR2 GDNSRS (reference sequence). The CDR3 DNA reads TGTGCCTTTAATCGACTACACTGGGGGATAGAAAATTACGCCGATAAACTCATCTTT. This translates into CAFNRLHWGIENYADKLIF.

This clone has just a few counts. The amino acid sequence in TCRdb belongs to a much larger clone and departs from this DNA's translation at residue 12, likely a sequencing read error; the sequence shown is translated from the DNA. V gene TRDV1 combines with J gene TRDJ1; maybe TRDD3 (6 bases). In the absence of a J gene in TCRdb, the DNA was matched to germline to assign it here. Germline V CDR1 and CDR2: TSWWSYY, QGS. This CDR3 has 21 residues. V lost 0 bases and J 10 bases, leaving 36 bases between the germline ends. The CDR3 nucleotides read TGTGCTCTTGGGGAACTGTGGCGCCAGGGACGTCCGGGGGACAAAAGAAGTCGACTCATCTTT. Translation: CALGELWRQGRPGDKRSRLIF.

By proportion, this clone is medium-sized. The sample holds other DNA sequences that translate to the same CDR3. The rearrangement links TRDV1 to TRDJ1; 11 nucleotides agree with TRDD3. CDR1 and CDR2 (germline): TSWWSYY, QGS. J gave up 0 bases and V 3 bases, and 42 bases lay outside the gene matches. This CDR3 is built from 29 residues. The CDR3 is CALGDPIILISKMGDTRRRRGQYTDKLIF. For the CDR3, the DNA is TGTGCTCTTGGGGATCCCATAATTCTAATATCGAAAATGGGGGATACGCGGCGGAGAAGGGGGCAGTACACCGATAAACTCATCTTT.

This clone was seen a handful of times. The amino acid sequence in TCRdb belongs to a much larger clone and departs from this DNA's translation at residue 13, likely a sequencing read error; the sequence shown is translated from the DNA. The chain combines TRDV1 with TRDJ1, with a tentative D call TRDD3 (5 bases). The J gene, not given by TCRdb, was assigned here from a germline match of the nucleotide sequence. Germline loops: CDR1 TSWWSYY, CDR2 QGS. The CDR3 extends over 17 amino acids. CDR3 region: CALGDFPSSWETGKLIF. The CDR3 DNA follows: TGTGCTCTTGGAGATTTCCCGTCCTCCTGGGAAACCGGTAAACTCATCTTT.

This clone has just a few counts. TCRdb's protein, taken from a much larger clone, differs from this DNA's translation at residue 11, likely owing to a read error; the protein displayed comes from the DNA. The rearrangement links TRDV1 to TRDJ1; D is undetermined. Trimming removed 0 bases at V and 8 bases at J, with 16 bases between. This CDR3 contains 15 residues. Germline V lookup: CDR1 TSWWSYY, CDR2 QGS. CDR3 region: CALGELLVVQRKLIF. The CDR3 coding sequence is TGTGCTCTTGGGGAACTCCTAGTAGTCCAGAGAAAACTCATCTTT.

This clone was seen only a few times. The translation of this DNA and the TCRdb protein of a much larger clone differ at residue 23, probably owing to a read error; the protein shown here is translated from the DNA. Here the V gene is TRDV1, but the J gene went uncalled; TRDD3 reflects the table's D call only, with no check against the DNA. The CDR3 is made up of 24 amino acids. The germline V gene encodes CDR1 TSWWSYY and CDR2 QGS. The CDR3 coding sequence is TGTGCTCTTGGGGAACTAGCCGGGTCCTTCCTAAGAATGGGGGATCTTTCGTACACCGATAAACTCACCTTT. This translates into CALGELAGSFLRMGDLSYTDKLTF.